These 15 T cell receptor beta chains share one sample of origin, sequenced in a study of immune heterogeneity within non-small cell lung tumors. Multiplex PCR (32 V and 13 J primers) was used to amplify the TCR beta CDR3. Each CDR3 protein gets one entry after TCRdb re-called the multiplex PCR reads with MiXCR. Found here are roughly 11,000 distinct CDR3 sequences, just under 30% of them singletons; the top ten hold 21%. The template consisted of bulk tumor genomic DNA, with 600 ng used per sample. Every primary tumor yielded several biopsies, spaced far apart, that were taken during surgery. Surgery that was curative in intent was performed on patients with untreated, newly diagnosed non-small cell lung cancer. What was sequenced was lung tumor tissue. These receptor sequences come from a woman aged 50 to 60 with non-small cell lung cancer.

The table lists this clonotype with many counts. The chain carries TRBV7-3 and TRBJ2-3; tentatively, D is TRBD1 (6 bases). The germline V gene has CDR1 SGHTA and CDR2 FQGTGA. The CDR3 contains 15 residues. Trimming shortened V by 5 bases and J by 3 bases, and 15 bases separated the two germline ends. Here the CDR3 reads CASSQQGDGTDTQYF. CDR3 bases: TGTGCCAGCAGCCAACAGGGCGATGGGACAGATACGCAGTATTTT.

Turning to this clonotype: One junction end does not reproduce the germline sequence, and a read error may be involved. V gene TRBV3-1 combines with J gene TRBJ2-1; 7 nucleotides line up with TRBD1. CDR1 and CDR2 (germline): LGHDT, YNNKEL (reference sequence). This CDR3 has 15 residues. CDR3 residues: CASSPTGVSYNDQFF. CDR3 bases: TGTGCCAGCAGTCCTACAGGGGTTTCCTACAATGATCAGTTCTTC.

This clonotype counts as medium-sized. V and J are TRBV4-1 and TRBJ2-7; 11 nucleotides agree with TRBD1. With V trimmed by 4 bases and J by 4 bases, 3 bases remained unmatched. The length of the CDR3 is 14 residues. The germline gives CDR1 MGHRA, CDR2 YSYEKL. The chain's CDR3 is CASSLGQGAYEQYF. CDR3 DNA: TGCGCCAGCAGCCTCGGACAGGGGGCGTACGAGCAGTACTTC.

Points on this clonotype: This may stem from a read error, because a much larger clone lies one nucleotide away. It is likely a read error, because the conserved phenylalanine at the end of the CDR3 is missing. The chain couples TRBV6-5 to TRBJ1-2; the D gene is possibly TRBD1 (5 bases). The CDR3 length is 11 residues. Germline V CDR1 and CDR2: MNHEY, SVGAGI. The V end was cut by 10 bases, the J end by 6 bases, with 12 bases between. The CDR3 sequence: CATQGLDGYTS. CDR3 DNA sequence: TGTGCCACCCAGGGATTGGATGGCTACACCTCC.

This clonotype was seen at least ten times. This chain links TRBV6-2 or TRBV6-3 with TRBJ1-1, with D possibly being TRBD1 (5 bases). Germline loops: CDR1 MNHEY, CDR2 SVGEGT. This CDR3 comprises 16 residues. Trimming shortened V by 6 bases and J by 0 bases, and 17 bases separated the two germline ends. CDR3: CASSPLPWDVNTEAFF. DNA of the CDR3: TGTGCCAGCAGCCCCTTACCTTGGGACGTGAACACTGAAGCTTTCTTT.

This clonotype was observed a few times. The DNA for the CDR3 is TGTGCCAGCAGCTTAGCTTATGGCTACACCTTC. It specifies CASSLAYGYTF. This chain joins TRBV7-2 and TRBJ1-2, with D unclear. This CDR3 contains 11 residues. Germline CDR1 SGHTA, CDR2 FQGNSA. V lost 0 bases, J lost 5 bases, and 1 base lay in between.

This clonotype has only a few counts. The genes are TRBV5-1 and TRBJ1-2; TRBD1 agrees at 9 bases. Germline CDR1 reads SGHRS; CDR2 reads YFSETQ. This CDR3 spans 17 amino acids. With 4 bases clipped from V and 8 bases from J, the junction kept 18 bases outside the gene matches. CDR3 sequence: CASSLAPTGGKGGGYTF. The DNA for the CDR3 is TGCGCCAGCAGCCTAGCTCCCACAGGGGGCAAAGGGGGGGGCTACACCTTC.

This chain joins TRBV18 and TRBJ1-2, with D unclear. Per the germline V gene, CDR1 is KGHSH and CDR2 is LQKENI. V gave up 1 base and J gave up 5 bases, with 26 bases separating them. The CDR3 sequence is 19 residues long. CDR3 nucleotides: TGTGCCAGCTCACCACAAAGGGTTGGGCCTTCGAACCAACCATATGGCTACACCTTC. Its translation is CASSPQRVGPSNQPYGYTF.

A few counts support this clonotype. The chain combines TRBV5-1 with TRBJ2-3, with D perhaps TRBD1 or TRBD2 (5 bases each). This CDR3 has 15 residues. In germline, CDR1 is SGHRS, CDR2 YFSETQ. V shed 0 bases and J shed 1 base, with 9 bases lying between them. This CDR3 reads CASSLAGDRTDTQYF. CDR3 sequence (DNA): TGCGCCAGCAGCTTGGCCGGGGACCGCACAGATACGCAGTATTTT.

In this sample, this clonotype turned up a few times. CDR3 in amino acids: CASSSPPGRGWDEQFF. The CDR3, as DNA: TGTGCCAGCAGTTCGCCCCCAGGGCGAGGCTGGGATGAGCAGTTCTTC. The genes are TRBV28 and TRBJ2-1; weak D call: TRBD1 (5 bases). CDR3 length: 16 residues. Germline values: CDR1 MDHEN, CDR2 SYDVKM. V was trimmed by 4 bases and J by 8 bases, leaving 21 bases between them.

This clonotype is labeled medium-sized (0.01 to 0.1%). The chain recombines TRBV7-9 with TRBJ2-7, with 8 bases fitting TRBD2. V gave up 3 bases and J gave up 5 bases; unmatched junction bases: 12. The germline gives CDR1 SEHNR, CDR2 FQNEAQ (reference sequence). This CDR3 spans 16 amino acids. For the CDR3, the DNA is TGTGCCAGCAGCTTGGAGGGGTCGACTAGCGAGAACGAGCAGTACTTC. Protein product: CASSLEGSTSENEQYF.

The chain combines TRBV5-4 with TRBJ2-2; TRBD1 aligns across 8 bases. The CDR3 is made up of 17 amino acids. Germline lookup yields CDR1 SGHNT and CDR2 YYREEE (reference sequence). V was pared by 2 bases and J by 3 bases, with 9 bases of the junction left unmatched. The CDR3 coding sequence is TGTGCCAGCAGCTTATTTATTGGGACAGGATACACCGGGGAGCTGTTTTTT. Amino acids: CASSLFIGTGYTGELFF.

This clonotype has just one count. This chain uses TRBV9 with TRBJ1-3; D is perhaps TRBD1 (5 bases). Germline assignment: CDR1 SGDLS and CDR2 YYNGEE. The CDR3 sequence is 15 residues long. V was cut by 0 bases and J by 2 bases, with 9 bases left in between. CDR3 sequence reads: CASSVAGGAGNTIYF. The CDR3 DNA follows: TGTGCCAGCAGCGTAGCGGGGGGAGCTGGAAACACCATATATTTT.

V and J are TRBV20-1 and TRBJ1-1; unclear D gene. There are 11 residues in the CDR3. V was clipped by 2 bases and J by 7 bases, with 8 bases between them. Germline V gene data show CDR1 as DFQATT and CDR2 as SNEGSKA (reference sequence). The CDR3 DNA sequence: TGCAGTGCTAGAAGGCTGAGTGAAGCTTTCTTT. Translating gives CSARRLSEAFF.

This clonotype came up many times. DNA of the CDR3: TGTGCCACCAGCAGGACTTTCCCCAATCAGCCCCAGCATTTT. It specifies CATSRTFPNQPQHF. The chain has TRBV15 and TRBJ1-5; no clear D. The CDR3 is 14 residues long. V lost 3 bases and J lost 3, with 9 bases in between. Looked up from germline, CDR1 is LNHNV and CDR2 is YYDKDF (reference sequence).